The sequence of this T cell receptor (beta chain) was determined in a study of blood T cell repertoires in COVID-19. Across the study: Donors in the United States, Italy and Spain gave samples during acute or convalescent COVID-19. PBMCs, B-cell-depleted T cells, or T cells provided the cDNA or gDNA that made up the material.

Original processing methods: Nucleated cell counts were estimated from reference gene primer amplification. The data were produced by immunoSEQ multiplex PCR, yet TCRdb's version contains in-frame clones alone and is incomplete. V, J and clone size derive from that table, while D and trimming were established from the DNA sequence. This table has 200,000 to 250,000 clones, around nine tenths appearing once. There are a few counts of this clone. This CDR3 contains 17 residues. The germline V gene encodes CDR1 LGHNA and CDR2 YNFKEQ. V was clipped by 4 bases and J by 5 bases; unmatched bases: 9. Sequencing input: peripheral blood. The chain is built from TRBV4-2 and TRBJ2-3; 13 bases map to TRBD2. This clonotype was sampled from a woman aged 18 to 35 who had recovered from COVID-19. The CDR3 here is CASSPLLAGGHVDTQYF. The CDR3, as DNA: TGTGCCAGCAGCCCGCTACTAGCGGGAGGGCACGTAGATACGCAGTATTTT.